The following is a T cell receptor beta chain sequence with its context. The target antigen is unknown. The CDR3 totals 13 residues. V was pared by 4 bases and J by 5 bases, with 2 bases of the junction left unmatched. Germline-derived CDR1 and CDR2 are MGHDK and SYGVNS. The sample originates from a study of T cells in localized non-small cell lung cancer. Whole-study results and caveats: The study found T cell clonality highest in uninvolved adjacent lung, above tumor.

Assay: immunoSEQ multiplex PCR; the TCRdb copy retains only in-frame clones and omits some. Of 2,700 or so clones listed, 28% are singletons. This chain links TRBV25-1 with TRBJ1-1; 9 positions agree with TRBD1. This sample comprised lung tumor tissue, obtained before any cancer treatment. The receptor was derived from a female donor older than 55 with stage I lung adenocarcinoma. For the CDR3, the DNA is TGTGCCAGCAGTGGACAGGGGGGTACTGAAGCTTTCTTT. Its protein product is CASSGQGGTEAFF. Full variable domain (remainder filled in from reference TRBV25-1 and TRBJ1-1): EADIYQTPRYLVIGTGKKITLECSQTMGHDKMYWYQQDPGMELHLIHYSYGVNSTEKGDLSSESTVSRIRTEHFPLTLESARPSHTSQYLCASSGQGGTEAFFGQGTRLTVV.